Reported below is one TCR beta chain. The sample comes from a study of T cell clones after liver transplantation. Sequencing used immunoSEQ multiplex PCR; TCRdb keeps in-frame clones, though not all of them. Here the sample spans tens of thousands of clones, over 90% being singletons. The starting material was CD4+ T cells from blood, obtained less than 27 months after liver transplant. The sequence was obtained from a human patient who received a liver transplant. Some T cells may be provided by the graft donor.

DNA for the CDR3: TGTGCCAGCAGGCGAGCGGCAAGCACAGATACGCAGTATTTT. Protein sequence: CASRRAASTDTQYF. V is TRBV6-1 and J is TRBJ2-3; a weak D match, TRBD2 (5 bases). This CDR3 region has 14 residues. Germline CDR1 reads MNHNS; CDR2 reads SASEGT. V was clipped by 6 bases and J by 0 bases, with 10 bases between them.